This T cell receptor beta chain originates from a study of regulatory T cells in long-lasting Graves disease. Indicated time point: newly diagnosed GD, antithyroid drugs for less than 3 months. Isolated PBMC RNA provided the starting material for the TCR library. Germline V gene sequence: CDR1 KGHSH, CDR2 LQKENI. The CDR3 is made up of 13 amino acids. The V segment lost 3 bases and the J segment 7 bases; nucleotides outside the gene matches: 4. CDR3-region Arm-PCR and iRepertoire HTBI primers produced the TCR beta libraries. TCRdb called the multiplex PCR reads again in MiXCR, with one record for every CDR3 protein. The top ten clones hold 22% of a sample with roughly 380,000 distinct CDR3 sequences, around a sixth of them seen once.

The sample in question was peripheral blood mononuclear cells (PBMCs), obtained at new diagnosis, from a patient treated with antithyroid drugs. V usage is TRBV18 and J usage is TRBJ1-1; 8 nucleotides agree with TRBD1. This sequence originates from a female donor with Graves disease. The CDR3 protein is CASSPTQGGEAFF. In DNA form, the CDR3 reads TGTGCCAGCTCACCTACACAGGGGGGTGAAGCTTTCTTT. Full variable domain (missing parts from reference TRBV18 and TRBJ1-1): NAGVMQNPRHLVRRRGQEARLRCSPMKGHSHVYWYRQLPEEGLKFMVYLQKENIIDESGMPKERFSAEFPKEGPSILRIQQVVRGDSAAYFCASSPTQGGEAFFGQGTRLTVV.